The 26 T cell receptor beta chains presented below share a single source sample, sequenced in a study of regulatory T cells in long-lasting Graves disease. Building the TCR beta libraries relied on iRepertoire HTBI primers, and CDR3 regions underwent Arm-PCR. Using its own MiXCR run on the multiplex PCR reads, TCRdb lists one record per CDR3 protein. The sample records 450,000 to 500,000 distinct CDR3 sequences, around 15% being singletons. The time point denotes: newly diagnosed GD, antithyroid drugs for less than 3 months. TCR sequences were obtained from RNA taken from PBMCs. These data were also filed under a second study, of T cells in Graves' hyperthyroidism and ophthalmopathy.

Material: peripheral blood mononuclear cells (PBMCs), obtained at new diagnosis, from a patient treated with antithyroid drugs. The receptors come from a man between 40 and 49 years old with Graves disease.

The table lists this clonotype with many counts. The rearrangement joins TRBV6-5 to TRBJ2-7, with TRBD2 matching 13 bases. The CDR3 extends over 16 amino acids. Germline assignment: CDR1 MNHEY and CDR2 SVGAGI. The V gene end was trimmed by 0 bases and the J gene end by 1 base; junction bases not matched to a gene: 0. CDR3: CASSYSGLAGSYEQYF. The CDR3 DNA reads TGTGCCAGCAGTTACTCGGGACTAGCGGGATCCTACGAGCAGTACTTC.

This clonotype was counted many times. The chain is built from TRBV6-5 and TRBJ2-2; unclear D gene. Per germline, CDR1 MNHEY and CDR2 SVGAGI. The CDR3 sequence is 14 residues long. V lost 0 bases, J lost 4 bases, and 6 bases lay in between. The CDR3 nucleotides are TGTGCCAGCAGTTACTCAGGCCTCACCGGGGAGCTGTTTTTT. Translating it yields CASSYSGLTGELFF.

The chain employs TRBV6-2 or TRBV6-3 and TRBJ2-3; TRBD2 aligns across 7 bases. The CDR3 is made up of 15 amino acids. The V gene's germline CDR1 is MNHEY and CDR2 SVGEGT. V lost 2 bases to trimming and J lost 3 bases; unmatched junction nucleotides: 5. The CDR3 loop reads CASSYGAGETDTQYF. Written as DNA, the CDR3 is TGTGCCAGCAGTTACGGGGCGGGAGAGACAGATACGCAGTATTTT.

This chain uses TRBV4-1 with TRBJ2-5, with 7 positions matching TRBD2. V was pared by 3 bases and J by 4 bases, with 8 bases of the junction left unmatched. CDR1 is MGHRA, CDR2 YSYEKL, per germline. The CDR3 sequence is 15 residues long. Here the CDR3 DNA reads TGCGCCAGCAGCCATGAGGGAGGGTTTGCAGAGACCCAGTACTTC. Translating it yields CASSHEGGFAETQYF.

Comments on this clonotype: With a much larger clone just one base away, this may be a read error. Given the absence of the conserved phenylalanine or tryptophan at the CDR3 end, a read error is likely. J is TRBJ2-2 and V is TRBV2; possible D gene TRBD2, 6 bases. The CDR3 consists of 15 residues. The germline V gene has CDR1 SNHLY and CDR2 FYNNEI. V was trimmed by 3 bases and J by 4 bases, leaving 12 bases between them. The CDR3 protein is CASSDRTTSTGELFL. CDR3 sequence (DNA): TGTGCCAGCAGTGACCGGACTACTTCCACCGGGGAGCTGTTTCTT.

This clonotype was detected ten times or more. The rearrangement joins TRBV27 to TRBJ2-1; D is unresolved. This CDR3 has 13 residues. V gave up 6 bases and J gave up 4 bases, with 10 bases separating them. CDR1 and CDR2 from the germline V gene are MNHEY and SMNVEV (reference sequence). The CDR3 bases are TGTGCCAGCAGCTTCGACAAGTACAATGAGCAGTTCTTC. Amino acid sequence: CASSFDKYNEQFF.

This clonotype was seen ten or more times. The chain uses TRBV2 and TRBJ2-3; 10 positions agree with TRBD2. The CDR3 spans 14 residues. The junction had 9 bases not matched to a gene; V was cut back by 11 bases and J by 4 bases. The germline V gene has CDR1 SNHLY and CDR2 FYNNEI. CDR3 DNA: TGTGCCGGATCGATAGCGGGAGGCTCAGATACGCAGTATTTT. Its translation: CAGSIAGGSDTQYF.

This clonotype was seen repeatedly, ten times or more. The chain has TRBV30 and TRBJ2-3, with 7 nucleotides matching TRBD2. Germline CDR1 GTSNPN, CDR2 SVGIG (reference sequence). The CDR3 totals 13 residues. V was pared by 4 bases and J by 3 bases, with 4 bases of the junction left unmatched. In nucleotides, the CDR3 is TGTGCCTGGAATGAGGGAGGGACAGATACGCAGTATTTT. It is translated as CAWNEGGTDTQYF.

This clonotype was found many times. This rearrangement joins TRBV12-3 or TRBV12-4 to TRBJ2-4; D gene unclear. The CDR3 consists of 14 residues. V was cut by 6 bases and J by 0 bases, with 9 bases left in between. This CDR3 reads CASRTGIAKNIQYF. The CDR3 DNA reads as TGTGCCAGCAGAACGGGCATAGCCAAAAACATTCAGTACTTC.

At least ten counts were recorded for this clonotype. This chain connects TRBV7-9 to TRBJ2-1, with D perhaps matching TRBD2 (6 bases). Trimming pared 6 bases from V and 0 bases from J, leaving 18 bases between. CDR1 is SEHNR and CDR2 is FQNEAQ in the germline V gene (reference sequence). The CDR3 spans 17 residues. In DNA, the CDR3 is TGTGCCAGCAGTTTCCTGGGGCGGGGTAGCTCCTACAATGAGCAGTTCTTC. This translates into CASSFLGRGSSYNEQFF. The full variable domain, with the rest looked up from reference TRBV7-9 and TRBJ2-1, is DTGVSQNPRHKITKRGQNVTFRCDPISEHNRLYWYRQTLGQGPEFLTYFQNEAQLEKSRLLSDRFSAERPKGSFSTLEIQRTEQGDSAMYLCASSFLGRGSSYNEQFFGPGTRLTVL.

This clonotype was observed once. The V gene is TRBV12-3 or TRBV12-4, the J gene TRBJ2-2; the D gene could be TRBD1 or TRBD2 (5 bases each). Trimming removed 5 bases from V and 5 bases from J, with 21 bases in between. The CDR3 is 17 residues long. The CDR3: CASSPGPPASTTGELFF. CDR3 DNA: TGTGCCAGCAGTCCGGGACCCCCCGCCTCCACGACCGGGGAGCTGTTTTTT.

The table lists this clonotype with many counts. J is TRBJ2-1 and V is TRBV5-1, with D possibly TRBD2 on 5 matching bases. Trimming shortened V by 0 bases and J by 0 bases, and 10 bases separated the two germline ends. CDR3 length: 16 amino acids. The germline CDR1 and CDR2 sequences are SGHRS and YFSETQ. The CDR3 loop is CASSLVPGSSYNEQFF. The DNA for the CDR3 is TGCGCCAGCAGCTTGGTCCCGGGGAGCTCCTACAATGAGCAGTTCTTC.

This clonotype has a count of ten or more. The chain carries TRBV28 and TRBJ1-4; 11 bases line up with TRBD1. CDR1 is MDHEN and CDR2 is SYDVKM in the germline V gene. V lost 4 bases to trimming and J lost 6 bases; unmatched junction nucleotides: 7. The CDR3 sequence is 16 residues long. Written as DNA, the CDR3 is TGTGCCAGCAGTTCTGGACAGGGGGCGCTGCATGAAAAACTGTTTTTT. The encoded protein is CASSSGQGALHEKLFF.

This chain connects TRBV12-3 or TRBV12-4 to TRBJ1-3; 8 positions agree with TRBD1. The CDR3 has 14 amino acids. The V and J ends lost 10 bases and 2 bases, in that order; junction bases with no gene match: 7. This chain's CDR3 is CAIIQGAPGNTIYF. CDR3 in DNA: TGTGCCATCATCCAGGGGGCCCCTGGAAACACCATATATTTT.

This clonotype was counted once. V and J are TRBV2 and TRBJ2-1; 10 bases are shared with TRBD1. Per germline, CDR1 SNHLY and CDR2 FYNNEI. The CDR3 runs to 15 residues. Losses at the gene ends were 7 bases for V and 5 bases for J; bases not matched to a gene: 8. In DNA form, the CDR3 reads TGTGCCAGCACCGGACAGGGGGGGTTCCACAATGAGCAGTTCTTC. This translates into CASTGQGGFHNEQFF. Drawing the rest from reference TRBV2 and TRBJ2-1, the complete variable domain is EPEVTQTPSHQVTQMGQEVILRCVPISNHLYFYWYRQILGQKVEFLVSFYNNEISEKSEIFDDQFSVERPDGSNFTLKIRSTKLEDSAMYFCASTGQGGFHNEQFFGPGTRLTVL.

This chain joins TRBV2 and TRBJ1-5, with D maybe TRBD1 (6 bases). The V gene lost 6 bases and the J gene lost 0 bases, with 12 bases spanning the gap. CDR1 is SNHLY and CDR2 is FYNNEI in the germline V gene. CDR3 length: 15 residues. The CDR3 region has the DNA TGTGCCAGCAGCCGGGACATCAATAGCAATCAGCCCCAGCATTTT. Residues: CASSRDINSNQPQHF.

This clonotype was seen only a few times. The rearrangement uses TRBV5-1 and TRBJ2-5, with 9 bases lining up with TRBD1. Near its end, the DNA agrees better with TRBJ2-7, so the J call may be wrong. The CDR3 has 16 amino acids. Germline CDR1 SGHRS, CDR2 YFSETQ. The CDR3 nucleotides are TGCGCCAGCAGCTCGACAGGGGGATTTGGCTCTTGCGAGCAGTACTTC. It encodes CASSSTGGFGSCEQYF.

This clonotype was observed a handful of times. This chain uses TRBV7-9 with TRBJ2-2; unclear D gene. The CDR3 length is 16 residues. The germline V and J ends were trimmed by 1 base and 8 bases, with 17 bases remaining between them. CDR1 and CDR2 (germline): SEHNR, FQNEAQ (reference sequence). The DNA of the CDR3 is TGTGCCAGCAGCTTAGATGGCACCCTGTCATCAGGGGAGCTGTTTTTT. It specifies CASSLDGTLSSGELFF. Full variable domain (rest looked up from reference TRBV7-9 and TRBJ2-2): DTGVSQNPRHKITKRGQNVTFRCDPISEHNRLYWYRQTLGQGPEFLTYFQNEAQLEKSRLLSDRFSAERPKGSFSTLEIQRTEQGDSAMYLCASSLDGTLSSGELFFGEGSRLTVL.

In this sample, this clonotype turned up a few times. The gene calls are TRBV6-2 or TRBV6-3 and TRBJ2-7; the match to TRBD2 covers 10 bases. V dropped 0 bases and J dropped 3; count of bases not matched to a gene: 2. CDR1 and CDR2 (germline): MNHEY, SVGEGT. The length of the CDR3 is 15 residues. CDR3: CASSYSAGGFYEQYF. CDR3 nucleotides: TGTGCCAGCAGTTACTCAGCGGGAGGGTTCTACGAGCAGTACTTC.

This clonotype was seen ten or more times. This chain links TRBV7-9 with TRBJ2-1; TRBD2 might be the D (6 bases). The CDR3 sequence is 15 residues long. Germline values: CDR1 SEHNR, CDR2 FQNEAQ (reference sequence). Trimming stripped 1 base from V and 16 bases from J, with 23 bases between. This CDR3 is CASSLEAGRGDTGFF. CDR3 nucleotides: TGTGCCAGCAGCTTAGAGGCAGGGCGGGGAGACACGGGATTCTTC.

In its sample, this clonotype was seen many times. This chain links TRBV5-4 with TRBJ2-3; no definite D call. The V gene's germline CDR1 is SGHNT and CDR2 YYREEE (reference sequence). Trimming stripped 4 bases from V and 2 bases from J, with 11 bases between. CDR3 size: 14 residues. This CDR3 is CASSPGSNTDTQYF. CDR3 sequence (DNA): TGTGCCAGCAGCCCAGGATCGAACACAGATACGCAGTATTTT.

The chain carries TRBV12-3 or TRBV12-4 and TRBJ1-4; D possibly corresponds to TRBD1 (5 bases). The CDR3 sequence is 13 residues long. Trimming removed 6 bases from V and 7 bases from J, with 12 bases in between. The CDR3 sequence is CASSPRVGEKLFF. DNA for the CDR3: TGTGCCAGCAGCCCCAGGGTTGGTGAAAAACTGTTTTTT.

This clonotype has ten or more counts. An end of the junction differs from the germline gene, which may be a read error. The chain links TRBV20-1 to TRBJ2-7; perhaps TRBD2 as D (5 bases). The CDR3 consists of 14 residues. Germline V gene sequence: CDR1 DFQATT, CDR2 SNEGSKA (reference sequence). The CDR3 sequence is CSAREGLSASEQYF. In DNA form, the CDR3 reads TGCAGTGCTCGAGAGGGTTTGTCTGCGAGCGAGCAGTACTTC.

This clonotype was found a few times. The chain recombines TRBV6-1 with TRBJ2-1; D is possibly TRBD2 (5 bases). The CDR3 spans 13 residues. Looked up from germline, CDR1 is MNHNS and CDR2 is SASEGT. Trimming pared 10 bases from V and 8 bases from J, leaving 18 bases between. The DNA of the CDR3 is TGTGCCACCCGACAACTAAAGGACTATGAGCAGTTCTTC. This codes for CATRQLKDYEQFF.

This clonotype occurred many times. This rearrangement joins TRBV12-3 or TRBV12-4 to TRBJ1-6; D unclear. This CDR3 is built from 15 residues. Deletions cut 1 base from V and 10 bases from J, with 14 bases between. The DNA of the CDR3 is TGTGCCAGCAGTTTAGGGCAGCCCGAACGATCACCCCTCCACTTT. Translated: CASSLGQPERSPLHF.

The genes are TRBV20-1 and TRBJ2-7, with a tentative D call TRBD2 (5 bases). The CDR3 has 14 residues. From germline, CDR1 is DFQATT and CDR2 SNEGSKA (reference sequence). V was trimmed by 6 bases and J by 1 base, leaving 16 bases between them. The CDR3 region is CSAAGLRSSYEQYF. CDR3 in DNA: TGCAGTGCCGCAGGACTCCGAAGTTCCTACGAGCAGTACTTC.